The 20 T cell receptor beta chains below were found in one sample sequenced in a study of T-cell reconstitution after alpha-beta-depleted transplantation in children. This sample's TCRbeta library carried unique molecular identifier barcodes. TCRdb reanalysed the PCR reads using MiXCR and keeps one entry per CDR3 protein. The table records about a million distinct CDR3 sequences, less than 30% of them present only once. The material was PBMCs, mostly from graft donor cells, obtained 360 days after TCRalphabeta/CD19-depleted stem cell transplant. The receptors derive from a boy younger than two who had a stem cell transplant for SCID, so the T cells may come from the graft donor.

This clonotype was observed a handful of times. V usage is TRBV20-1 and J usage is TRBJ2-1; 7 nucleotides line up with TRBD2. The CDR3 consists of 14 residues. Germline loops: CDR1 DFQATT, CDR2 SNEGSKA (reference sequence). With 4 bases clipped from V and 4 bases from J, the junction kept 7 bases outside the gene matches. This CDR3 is CSATTSPRYNEQFF. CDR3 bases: TGCAGTGCTACGACTAGCCCAAGATACAATGAGCAGTTCTTC.

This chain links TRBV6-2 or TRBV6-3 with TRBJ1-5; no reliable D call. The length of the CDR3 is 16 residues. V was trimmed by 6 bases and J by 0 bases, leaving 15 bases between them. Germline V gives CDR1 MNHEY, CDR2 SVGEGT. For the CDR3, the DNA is TGTGCCAGCAGCCAGGAAGGGTATTATAGCAATCAGCCCCAGCATTTT. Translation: CASSQEGYYSNQPQHF.

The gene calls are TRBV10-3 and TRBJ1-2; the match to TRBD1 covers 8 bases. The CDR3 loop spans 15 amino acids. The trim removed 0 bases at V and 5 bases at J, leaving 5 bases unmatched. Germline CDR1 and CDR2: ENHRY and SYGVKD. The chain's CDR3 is CAISESDRALYGYTF. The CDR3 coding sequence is TGTGCCATCAGTGAGTCGGACAGGGCATTATATGGCTACACCTTC.

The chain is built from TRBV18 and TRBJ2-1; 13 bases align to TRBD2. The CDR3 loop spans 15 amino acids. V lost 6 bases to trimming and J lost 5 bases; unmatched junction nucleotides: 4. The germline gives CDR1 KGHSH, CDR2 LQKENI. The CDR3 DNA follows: TGTGCCAGCTCCGGGGGACTAGCGGGGAACAATGAGCAGTTCTTC. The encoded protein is CASSGGLAGNNEQFF.

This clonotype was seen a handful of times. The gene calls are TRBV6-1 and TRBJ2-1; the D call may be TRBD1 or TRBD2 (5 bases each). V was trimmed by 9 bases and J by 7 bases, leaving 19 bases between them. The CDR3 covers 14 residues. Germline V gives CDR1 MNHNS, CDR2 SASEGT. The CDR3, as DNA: TGTGCCAGTAGCCGGGACCCCCCGAGGAATGAGCAGTTCTTC. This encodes CASSRDPPRNEQFF.

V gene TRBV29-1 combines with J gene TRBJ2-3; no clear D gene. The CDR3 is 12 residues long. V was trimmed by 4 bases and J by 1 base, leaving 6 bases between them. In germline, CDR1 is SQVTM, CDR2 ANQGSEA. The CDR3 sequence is CSVGSGTDTQYF. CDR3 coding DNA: TGCAGCGTTGGATCCGGCACAGATACGCAGTATTTT.

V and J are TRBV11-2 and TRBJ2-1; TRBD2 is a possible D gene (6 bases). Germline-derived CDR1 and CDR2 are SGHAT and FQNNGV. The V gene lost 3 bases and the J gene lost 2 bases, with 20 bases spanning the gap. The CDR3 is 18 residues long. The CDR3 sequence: CASSLVGGFLAPYNEQFF. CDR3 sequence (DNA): TGTGCCAGCAGCTTGGTAGGTGGTTTCCTAGCGCCCTACAATGAGCAGTTCTTC.

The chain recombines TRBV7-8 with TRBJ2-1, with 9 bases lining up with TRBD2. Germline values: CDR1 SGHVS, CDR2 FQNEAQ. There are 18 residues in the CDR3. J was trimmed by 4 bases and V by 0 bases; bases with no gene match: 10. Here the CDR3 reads CASSLARAGGLGYNEQFF. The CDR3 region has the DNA TGTGCCAGCAGCTTAGCACGCGCGGGGGGGCTTGGGTACAATGAGCAGTTCTTC.

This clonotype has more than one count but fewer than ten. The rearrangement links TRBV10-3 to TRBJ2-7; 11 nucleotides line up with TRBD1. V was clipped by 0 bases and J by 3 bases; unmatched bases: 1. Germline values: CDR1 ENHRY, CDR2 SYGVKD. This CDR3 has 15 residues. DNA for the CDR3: TGTGCCATCAGTGAGTCCGGGACAGGGGGCTACGAGCAGTACTTC. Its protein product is CAISESGTGGYEQYF.

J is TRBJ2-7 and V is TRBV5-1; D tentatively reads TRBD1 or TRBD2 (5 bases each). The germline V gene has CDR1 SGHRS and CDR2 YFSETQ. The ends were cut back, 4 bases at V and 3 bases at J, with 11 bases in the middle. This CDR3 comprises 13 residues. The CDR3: CASSERGVYEQYF. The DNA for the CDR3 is TGCGCCAGCAGCGAACGAGGGGTCTACGAGCAGTACTTC. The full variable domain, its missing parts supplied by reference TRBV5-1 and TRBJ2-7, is KAGVTQTPRYLIKTRGQQVTLSCSPISGHRSVSWYQQTPGQGLQFLFEYFSETQRNKGNFPGRFSGRQFSNSRSEMNVSTLELGDSALYLCASSERGVYEQYFGPGTRLTVT.

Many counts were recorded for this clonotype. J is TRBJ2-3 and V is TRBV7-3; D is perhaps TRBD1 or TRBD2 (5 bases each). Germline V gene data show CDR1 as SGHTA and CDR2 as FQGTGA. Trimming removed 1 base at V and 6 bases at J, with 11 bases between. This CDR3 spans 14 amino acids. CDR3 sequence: CASSLIGAADTQYF. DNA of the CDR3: TGTGCCAGCAGCTTAATCGGGGCGGCGGATACGCAGTATTTT.

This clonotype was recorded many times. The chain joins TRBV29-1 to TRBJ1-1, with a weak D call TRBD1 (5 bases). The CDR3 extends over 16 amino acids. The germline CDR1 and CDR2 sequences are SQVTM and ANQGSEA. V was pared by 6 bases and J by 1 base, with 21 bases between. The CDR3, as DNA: TGCAGCGTAAACTGGGGGGGAAGCGTGTCGAACACTGAAGCTTTCTTT. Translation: CSVNWGGSVSNTEAFF.

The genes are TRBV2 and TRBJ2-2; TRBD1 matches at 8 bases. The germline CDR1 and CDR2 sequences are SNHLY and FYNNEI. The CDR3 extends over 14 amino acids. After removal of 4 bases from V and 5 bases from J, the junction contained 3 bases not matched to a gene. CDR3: CASSGTGRTGELFF. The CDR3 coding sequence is TGTGCCAGCAGTGGGACAGGGCGAACCGGGGAGCTGTTTTTT.

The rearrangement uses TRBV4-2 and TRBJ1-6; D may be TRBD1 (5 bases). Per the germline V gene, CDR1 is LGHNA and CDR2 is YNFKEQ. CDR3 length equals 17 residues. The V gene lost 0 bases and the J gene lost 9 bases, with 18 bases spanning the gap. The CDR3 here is CASSQDSAGSRLSPLHF. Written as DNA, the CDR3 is TGTGCCAGCAGCCAAGATTCTGCAGGGTCTAGGCTTTCACCCCTCCACTTT.

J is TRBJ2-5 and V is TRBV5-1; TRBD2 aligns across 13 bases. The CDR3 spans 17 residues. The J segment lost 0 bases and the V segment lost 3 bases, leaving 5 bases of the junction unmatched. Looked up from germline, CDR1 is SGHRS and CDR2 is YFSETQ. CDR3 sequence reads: CASSYGLAGAYQETQYF. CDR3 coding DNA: TGCGCCAGCAGCTACGGACTAGCGGGGGCGTACCAAGAGACCCAGTACTTC.

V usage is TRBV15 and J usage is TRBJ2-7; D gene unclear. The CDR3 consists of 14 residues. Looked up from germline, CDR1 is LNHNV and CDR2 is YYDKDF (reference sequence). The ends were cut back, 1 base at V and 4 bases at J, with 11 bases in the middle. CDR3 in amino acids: CATSRGADPYEQYF. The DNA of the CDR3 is TGTGCCACCAGCAGAGGCGCAGATCCTTACGAGCAGTACTTC.

The CDR3 region has the DNA TGCGCCAGCAGCCGTGGGACAGACCAGATCTCTGGGGCCAACGTCCTGACTTTC. As protein: CASSRGTDQISGANVLTF. V is TRBV4-1 and J is TRBJ2-6; 7 bases fit TRBD1. The trim removed 4 bases at V and 0 bases at J, leaving 9 bases unmatched. CDR1 and CDR2 (germline): MGHRA, YSYEKL. The CDR3 is made up of 18 amino acids.

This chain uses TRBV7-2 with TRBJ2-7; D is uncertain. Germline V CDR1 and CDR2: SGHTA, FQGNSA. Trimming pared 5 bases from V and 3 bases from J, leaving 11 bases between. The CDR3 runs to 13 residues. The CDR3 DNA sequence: TGTGCCAGCAGCCCCCAGGCTCTCTACGAGCAGTACTTC. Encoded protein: CASSPQALYEQYF.

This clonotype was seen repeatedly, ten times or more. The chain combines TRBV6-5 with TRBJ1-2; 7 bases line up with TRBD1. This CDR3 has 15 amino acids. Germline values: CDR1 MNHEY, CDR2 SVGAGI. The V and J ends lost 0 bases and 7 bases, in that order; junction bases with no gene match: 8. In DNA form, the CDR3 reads TGTGCCAGCAGTTACTCGGGGCAGGGGGTCCGTGGCTACACCTTC. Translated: CASSYSGQGVRGYTF.

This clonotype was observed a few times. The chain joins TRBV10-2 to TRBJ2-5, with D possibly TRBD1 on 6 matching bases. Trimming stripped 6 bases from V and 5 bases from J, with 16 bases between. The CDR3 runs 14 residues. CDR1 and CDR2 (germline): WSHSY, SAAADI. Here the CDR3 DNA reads TGCGCCAGCAGGCAACAGGGTGAAGGGGAGACCCAGTACTTC. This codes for CASRQQGEGETQYF.